This T cell receptor (beta chain) appears in the sequencing data of a study of beta chain features in type 1 diabetes. Study context: Sorted cell examination encompassed over 90,000,000 cells across all samples.

V lost 0 bases and J lost 4; bases outside the gene matches: 2. Per germline, CDR1 KGHSH and CDR2 LQKENI. The CDR3 consists of 14 residues. The authors reverse transcribed all of the isolated RNA, so sequencing captured expressed TCRB transcripts. Sequenced by immunoSEQ multiplex PCR; TCRdb stores in-frame clones only, minus some. Of hundreds of thousands of clones in the sample, roughly 15% were seen once. As to this clone: Its antigen is unidentified.

Overall study results and limits: A greater similarity of naive, central memory and Treg TCRB repertoires was seen among patients than among healthy donors. Across all four CD4+ subsets, people with type 1 diabetes showed modestly shorter TCRB CDR3s.

This TCR was recovered from a man between 18 and 35 years old with type 1 diabetes. The sequencing sample was made of naive CD4+ T cells from blood. The chain is built from TRBV18 and TRBJ1-2; 7 nucleotides line up with TRBD1. The DNA of the CDR3 is TGTGCCAGCTCACCACCAGACAGGGTCTATGGCTACACCTTC. Protein: CASSPPDRVYGYTF.